The rows below give T cell receptor beta chains drawn from one sample of a study of cytomegalovirus exposure and HLA in healthy donors. Some clones are missing from TCRdb's copy, which holds only in-frame ones; the method was immunoSEQ multiplex PCR. The repertoire holds about 170,000 clones, with under 75% as singletons. The sequenced sample was PBMCs. The receptors stem from a man aged 35 to 55 in good health and CMV-seropositive. Both conserved end residues are part of each CDR3. D genes are given only for firm matches. Size tells how often a clone was seen (once, few, many) or the class of an expanded clone, and some rows leave it out.

V: TRBV6-1; size: NA; J: TRBJ2-2; D: NA; CDR3: CASRPTGYTGELFF; DNA: TGTGCCAGCAGACCAACGGGGTACACCGGGGAGCTGTTTTTT
V: TRBV6-5; size: NA; J: TRBJ2-2; D: NA; CDR3: CASSRGSPGTGELFF; DNA: TGTGCCAGCAGCCGTGGCTCCCCGGGCACCGGGGAGCTGTTTTTT
V: TRBV19; size: NA; J: TRBJ1-3; D: NA; CDR3: CASRPQASSGNTIYF; DNA: TGTGCCAGTAGGCCACAGGCCAGCTCTGGAAACACCATATATTTT
V: TRBV2; size: NA; J: TRBJ2-3; D: TRBD2; CDR3: CASSEGGGLSTDTQYF; DNA: TGTGCCAGCAGTGAAGGGGGGGGTTTAAGCACAGATACGCAGTATTTT
V: TRBV7-9; size: NA; J: TRBJ1-2; D: NA; CDR3: CASSLKRGDPYGYTF; DNA: TGTGCCAGCAGCTTAAAGAGAGGAGACCCCTATGGCTACACCTTC
V: TRBV19; size: NA; J: TRBJ1-1; D: NA; CDR3: CASSPRTTRNTEAFF; DNA: TGTGCCAGTAGTCCCCGGACTACGAGGAACACTGAAGCTTTCTTT
V: TRBV9; size: NA; J: TRBJ1-4; D: NA; CDR3: CASSRSTGTATNEKLFF; DNA: TGTGCCAGCAGCCGCTCGACAGGTACTGCAACTAATGAAAAACTGTTTTTT
V: TRBV7-8; size: NA; J: TRBJ2-7; D: NA; CDR3: CASSLAGGLSYEQYF; DNA: TGTGCCAGCAGCTTAGCCGGGGGGCTCTCCTACGAGCAGTACTTC
V: TRBV9; size: NA; J: TRBJ2-2; D: NA; CDR3: CASSPPNTGELFF; DNA: TGTGCCAGCAGCCCTCCGAACACCGGGGAGCTGTTTTTT
V: TRBV11-2; size: once; J: TRBJ1-2; D: NA; CDR3: CASSPGQGHGYTF; DNA: TGTGCCAGCAGCCCAGGTCAGGGCCATGGCTACACCTTC
V: TRBV5-1; size: NA; J: TRBJ1-4; D: TRBD1; CDR3: CASRTSGGEYEKLFF; DNA: TGCGCCAGCAGAACATCAGGGGGCGAATATGAAAAACTGTTTTTT
V: TRBV5-6; size: once; J: TRBJ1-2; D: NA; CDR3: CASSLRRVRDYGYTF; DNA: TGTGCCAGCAGCTTAAGGCGGGTCCGGGACTATGGCTACACCTTC
V: TRBV6-5; size: NA; J: TRBJ2-5; D: TRBD2; CDR3: CASSSGLAGGMGTQYF; DNA: TGTGCCAGCAGTTCGGGACTAGCGGGGGGCATGGGGACCCAGTACTTC
V: TRBV29-1; size: NA; J: TRBJ2-7; D: NA; CDR3: CSVEGSSYEQYF; DNA: TGCAGCGTTGAGGGCAGCTCCTACGAGCAGTACTTC
V: TRBV29-1; size: few; J: TRBJ1-4; D: NA; CDR3: CSVVGRGEKLFF; DNA: TGCAGCGTTGTAGGCAGGGGTGAAAAACTGTTTTTT
V: TRBV9; size: NA; J: TRBJ1-4; D: TRBD1; CDR3: CASSAQGIGGEKLFF; DNA: TGTGCCAGCAGCGCACAGGGGATTGGGGGTGAAAAACTGTTTTTT
V: TRBV11-2; size: few; J: TRBJ1-3; D: TRBD1; CDR3: CASSLTLTGVGNTIYF; DNA: TGTGCCAGCAGCTTAACCCTCACAGGGGTTGGAAACACCATATATTTT
V: TRBV9; size: NA; J: TRBJ2-2; D: NA; CDR3: CASSVLRLSNTGELFF; DNA: TGTGCCAGCAGCGTTCTTAGACTTTCGAACACCGGGGAGCTGTTTTTT
V: TRBV20-1; size: NA; J: TRBJ2-3; D: NA; CDR3: CSARGAPTQYF; DNA: TGCAGTGCTAGAGGGGCCCCTACGCAGTATTTT
V: TRBV5-4; size: NA; J: TRBJ1-1; D: TRBD1; CDR3: CASSTTIRDRVGTEAFF; DNA: TGTGCCAGCAGCACCACCATCCGGGACAGGGTAGGCACTGAAGCTTTCTTT
V: TRBV4-3; size: few; J: TRBJ1-2; D: TRBD1; CDR3: CASSQDARPGGYGYTF; DNA: TGCGCCAGCAGCCAAGATGCCCGGCCAGGGGGCTATGGCTACACCTTC
V: TRBV30; size: few; J: TRBJ2-2; D: NA; CDR3: CAWDKLSGELFF; DNA: TGTGCCTGGGATAAGTTGAGCGGGGAGCTGTTTTTT
V: TRBV5-1; size: NA; J: TRBJ2-3; D: TRBD1; CDR3: CASSSPSGTGEDTQYF; DNA: TGCGCCAGCAGCTCCCCATCCGGGACAGGGGAGGATACGCAGTATTTT
V: TRBV5-8; size: NA; J: TRBJ2-6; D: NA; CDR3: CASSLGRVSGANVLTF; DNA: TGTGCCAGCAGCTTGGGCAGGGTCTCTGGGGCCAACGTCCTGACTTTC
V: TRBV5-5; size: NA; J: TRBJ1-6; D: NA; CDR3: CASLREGNSPLHF; DNA: TGTGCCAGCCTTAGGGAGGGAAATTCACCCCTCCACTTT
V: TRBV27; size: NA; J: TRBJ2-7; D: NA; CDR3: CASWDTRTYEQYF; DNA: TGTGCCAGTTGGGACACCCGAACCTACGAGCAGTACTTC
V: TRBV28; size: NA; J: TRBJ2-1; D: TRBD2; CDR3: CASSPPGGARVGEQFF; DNA: TGTGCCAGCAGTCCCCCCGGGGGGGCCCGGGTCGGTGAGCAGTTCTTC
V: TRBV4-2; size: NA; J: TRBJ1-6; D: TRBD1; CDR3: CASTGTEYNSPLHF; DNA: TGTGCCAGCACCGGGACAGAGTATAATTCACCCCTCCACTTT
V: TRBV7-2; size: few; J: TRBJ1-1; D: TRBD1; CDR3: CASSRTGTGVTEAFF; DNA: TGTGCCAGCAGTCGCACCGGGACAGGGGTGACTGAAGCTTTCTTT
V: TRBV5-6; size: NA; J: TRBJ2-7; D: NA; CDR3: CASTQTGKYEQYF; DNA: TGTGCCAGCACCCAGACAGGTAAATACGAGCAGTACTTC
V: TRBV19; size: few; J: TRBJ1-5; D: NA; CDR3: CASSIRDRSLYSNQPQHF; DNA: TGTGCCAGTAGTATAAGAGACAGGAGCCTGTATAGCAATCAGCCCCAGCATTTT
V: TRBV12-5; size: few; J: TRBJ2-5; D: NA; CDR3: CASGPQTPGETQYF; DNA: TGTGCTAGTGGACCGCAAACTCCGGGAGAGACCCAGTACTTC
V: TRBV9; size: few; J: TRBJ2-2; D: TRBD1; CDR3: CASSVVPGRDRGDGELFF; DNA: TGTGCCAGCAGCGTAGTTCCGGGGAGGGACAGGGGGGACGGGGAGCTGTTTTTT
V: TRBV18; size: NA; J: TRBJ1-1; D: TRBD1; CDR3: CASSPSQGANTEAFF; DNA: TGTGCCAGCTCACCTTCACAGGGGGCAAACACTGAAGCTTTCTTT
V: TRBV7-2; size: NA; J: TRBJ2-1; D: TRBD2; CDR3: CASSTRGAYDNEQFF; DNA: TGTGCCAGCAGCACGCGGGGGGCCTACGACAATGAGCAGTTCTTC
V: TRBV9; size: NA; J: TRBJ2-5; D: TRBD2; CDR3: CASSVATPGGGPESQETQYF; DNA: TGTGCCAGCAGCGTAGCTACCCCGGGGGGGGGTCCTGAGAGCCAAGAGACCCAGTACTTC
V: TRBV5-7; size: NA; J: TRBJ1-1; D: NA; CDR3: CASSPVRTEAFF; DNA: TGTGCCAGCAGCCCGGTACGGACTGAAGCTTTCTTT
V: TRBV9; size: NA; J: TRBJ2-7; D: TRBD2; CDR3: CASSPSGGAGEQYF; DNA: TGTGCCAGCAGCCCCAGCGGGGGGGCGGGGGAGCAGTACTTC
V: TRBV9; size: NA; J: TRBJ1-1; D: TRBD1; CDR3: CASSVSPLDRGRTEAFF; DNA: TGTGCCAGCAGCGTATCCCCCCTCGACAGGGGGCGGACTGAAGCTTTCTTT
V: TRBV2; size: NA; J: TRBJ2-4; D: TRBD2; CDR3: CASRGRGDGMAKNIQYF; DNA: TGTGCCAGCAGAGGACGGGGGGACGGGATGGCCAAAAACATTCAGTACTTC
V: TRBV5-4; size: few; J: TRBJ2-2; D: NA; CDR3: CASSFDTGELFF; DNA: TGTGCCAGCAGCTTCGACACCGGGGAGCTGTTTTTT
V: TRBV4-1; size: NA; J: TRBJ2-5; D: TRBD1; CDR3: CASSQPLGTGEGETQYF; DNA: TGCGCCAGCAGCCAGCCCCTCGGGACAGGGGAAGGAGAGACCCAGTACTTC
V: TRBV6-6; size: NA; J: TRBJ2-2; D: TRBD1; CDR3: CASSTLDRANTGELFF; DNA: TGTGCCAGCAGCACATTGGACAGGGCGAACACCGGGGAGCTGTTTTTT
V: TRBV5-1; size: NA; J: TRBJ2-1; D: NA; CDR3: CASSPDVVGGRNEQFF; DNA: TGCGCCAGCAGCCCAGATGTCGTTGGGGGCCGCAATGAGCAGTTCTTC